The 30 T cell receptor beta chains below come from one sample, sequenced in a study of OX40 agonist ivuxolimab in advanced cancers. Produced via immunoSEQ multiplex PCR; TCRdb's table is partial and in-frame only. The repertoire holds around 80,000 clones, with around nine tenths as singletons. Sequenced here: CD4+ or CD8+ T cells sorted from blood, sampled in a trial of the OX40 agonist ivuxolimab. The receptors here all came from an adult with an advanced solid tumor such as melanoma, head and neck, liver or kidney cancer.

The chain joins TRBV7-3 to TRBJ2-2; D remains unclear. The ends were cut back, 1 base at V and 5 bases at J, with 8 bases in the middle. The CDR3 spans 14 residues. In germline, CDR1 is SGHTA, CDR2 FQGTGA. CDR3 coding DNA: TGTGCCAGCAGCTTAAAACACCAGACCGGGGAGCTGTTTTTT. Translation gives CASSLKHQTGELFF.

The CDR3 DNA follows: TGTGCCAGCAGCTTGGGTGCCACCACGGACTCTGGAAACACCATATATTTT. This translates into CASSLGATTDSGNTIYF. This rearrangement joins TRBV5-8 to TRBJ1-3; D is uncertain. The germline CDR1 and CDR2 sequences are SGHTS and YDEGEE. There are 17 residues in the CDR3. Trimming removed 0 bases at V and 0 bases at J, with 13 bases between.

This chain connects TRBV2 to TRBJ2-7, with D hard to call. Germline loops: CDR1 SNHLY, CDR2 FYNNEI. The CDR3 runs to 13 residues. Trimming removed 1 base from V and 7 bases from J, with 11 bases in between. This CDR3 reads CASSEVRPSEQYF. DNA of the CDR3: TGTGCCAGCAGTGAAGTCAGGCCCTCGGAGCAGTACTTC.

The chain recombines TRBV7-8 with TRBJ2-7; D remains unclear. The CDR3 totals 14 residues. Germline V gene sequence: CDR1 SGHVS, CDR2 FQNEAQ. V was pared by 0 bases and J by 1 base, with 7 bases between. This CDR3 is CASSLARASYEQYF. In nucleotides, the CDR3 is TGTGCCAGCAGCTTAGCCCGGGCATCCTACGAGCAGTACTTC.

The chain carries TRBV11-3 and TRBJ2-3, with 8 positions matching TRBD1. This CDR3 is 15 amino acids long. In germline, CDR1 is SGHNT, CDR2 YENEEA. The J segment lost 8 bases and the V segment lost 5 bases, leaving 12 bases of the junction unmatched. The CDR3 is CASSDRDRTAGTQYF. DNA of the CDR3: TGTGCCAGCAGCGACCGGGACAGGACCGCGGGTACGCAGTATTTT.

The rearrangement links TRBV5-4 to TRBJ2-5, with a tentative D call TRBD1 (7 bases). Trimming took off 1 base at V and 0 bases at J, with 25 bases between the two ends. The length of the CDR3 is 20 residues. CDR1 SGHNT and CDR2 YYREEE come from the germline V gene (reference sequence). DNA for the CDR3: TGTGCCAGCAGCTTGCCTTTGGTCCTAACGGGACAGCGGGACCAAGAGACCCAGTACTTC. Protein: CASSLPLVLTGQRDQETQYF.

The chain has TRBV7-8 and TRBJ1-2, with a tentative D call TRBD1 (6 bases). The germline V and J ends were trimmed by 5 bases and 0 bases, with 10 bases remaining between them. The CDR3 runs to 14 residues. The germline V gene encodes CDR1 SGHVS and CDR2 FQNEAQ. DNA of the CDR3: TGTGCCAGCAGCCGACAGGCCGCTAACTATGGCTACACCTTC. Residues: CASSRQAANYGYTF.

The V and J genes are TRBV19 and TRBJ2-1, with TRBD2 matching 8 bases. V was clipped by 3 bases and J by 4 bases; unmatched bases: 2. The length of the CDR3 is 14 residues. Germline V gene sequence: CDR1 LNHDA, CDR2 SQIVND (reference sequence). CDR3 loop: CASSMSGGYNEQFF. Here the CDR3 DNA reads TGTGCCAGTAGTATGTCGGGGGGGTACAATGAGCAGTTCTTC.

This clone was picked up a small number of times. The V and J genes are TRBV6-1 and TRBJ2-1; 7 bases are a match to TRBD2. There are 16 residues in the CDR3. Per germline, CDR1 MNHNS and CDR2 SASEGT. After removal of 1 base from V and 4 bases from J, the junction contained 7 bases not matched to a gene. The CDR3 DNA follows: TGTGCCAGCAGTGAAGGTCTAGCGGAACCTTACAATGAGCAGTTCTTC. It codes for CASSEGLAEPYNEQFF.

V gene TRBV5-1 combines with J gene TRBJ1-1; TRBD1 aligns across 8 bases. The trim removed 3 bases at V and 4 bases at J, leaving 8 bases unmatched. CDR3 length: 15 residues. Germline lookup yields CDR1 SGHRS and CDR2 YFSETQ. The chain's CDR3 is CASSSWTGRVTEAFF. Here the CDR3 DNA reads TGCGCCAGCAGCTCGTGGACAGGGCGGGTCACTGAAGCTTTCTTT.

This clone has a single count. This chain links TRBV4-1 with TRBJ2-4; no clear D. CDR3 length: 15 amino acids. Germline CDR1 and CDR2: MGHRA and YSYEKL. V was shortened by 2 bases and J by 0 bases, with 8 bases between the two germline ends. The CDR3 DNA reads TGCGCCAGCAGCCAACCGGAGCTAGCCAAAAACATTCAGTACTTC. It is translated as CASSQPELAKNIQYF.

V usage is TRBV11-1 and J usage is TRBJ2-5, with a tentative D call TRBD2 (5 bases). CDR3 size: 16 residues. V gave up 2 bases and J gave up 3 bases, with 16 bases separating them. Germline V gene sequence: CDR1 SGHAT, CDR2 FQDESV (reference sequence). CDR3 amino acids: CASSLMGAGREETQYF. The CDR3 coding sequence is TGTGCCAGCAGCTTAATGGGAGCTGGGCGGGAAGAGACCCAGTACTTC.

The genes are TRBV19 and TRBJ2-2; 12 positions match TRBD2. The CDR3 totals 16 residues. With V trimmed by 4 bases and J by 7 bases, 7 bases remained unmatched. Germline loops: CDR1 LNHDA, CDR2 SQIVND (reference sequence). The CDR3 loop reads CASSTRTSGAGGELFF. DNA of the CDR3: TGTGCCAGTAGTACCCGGACTAGCGGGGCGGGCGGGGAGCTGTTTTTT.

This rearrangement joins TRBV2 to TRBJ1-2; a weak D match, TRBD1 (5 bases). This CDR3 is built from 12 residues. Germline CDR1 reads SNHLY; CDR2 reads FYNNEI. Trimming pared 6 bases from V and 8 bases from J, leaving 13 bases between. CDR3 nucleotides: TGTGCCAGCAGCGAAAGGGGACGAGGCTACACCTTC. Protein product: CASSERGRGYTF.

The CDR3 DNA follows: TGTGCCAGCAGTTACCCTGAAGCTTTCTTT. It encodes CASSYPEAFF. The gene calls are TRBV6-1 and TRBJ1-1, with unresolved D. CDR1 is MNHNS and CDR2 is SASEGT in the germline V gene. Trimming stripped 5 bases from V and 6 bases from J, with 4 bases between. The CDR3 contains 10 residues.

The chain uses TRBV7-8 and TRBJ2-3; TRBD2 matches at 10 bases. The CDR3 spans 15 residues. Germline trimming cut 6 bases from V and 7 bases from J; bases unmatched to any gene: 10. Germline lookup yields CDR1 SGHVS and CDR2 FQNEAQ. CDR3 DNA sequence: TGTGCCAGCAGTCCTCTAGCGGGAGCCGATCATACGCAGTATTTT. The encoded protein is CASSPLAGADHTQYF.

V and J are TRBV7-9 and TRBJ1-4; a weak D match, TRBD1 (5 bases). CDR1 and CDR2 (germline): SEHNR, FQNEAQ (reference sequence). There are 15 residues in the CDR3. Trimming took off 2 bases at V and 8 bases at J, with 15 bases between the two ends. The CDR3, as DNA: TGTGCCAGCAGCTTATCGAAGGTGGGGCACGAAAAACTGTTTTTT. Amino acid sequence: CASSLSKVGHEKLFF.

The chain combines TRBV21-1 with TRBJ1-2. TRBV21-1 represents a pseudogene. This CDR3 has 10 amino acids. CDR3 residues: CASLSYGYTF. The CDR3 nucleotides are TGTGCCAGCTTATCCTATGGCTACACCTTC.

The chain links TRBV20-1 to TRBJ1-1; D remains unclear. Germline assignment: CDR1 DFQATT and CDR2 SNEGSKA (reference sequence). The CDR3 consists of 11 residues. Trimming took off 5 bases at V and 11 bases at J, with 15 bases between the two ends. CDR3 sequence (DNA): TGCAGTGCTCCTGACACAAACTCGGCTTTCTTT. Its translation is CSAPDTNSAFF.

This clone was detected once. The chain has TRBV5-6 and TRBJ1-5; D may be TRBD1 (6 bases). The CDR3 runs 15 residues. V was shortened by 5 bases and J by 4 bases, with 16 bases between the two germline ends. Germline CDR1 reads SGHDT; CDR2 reads YYEEEE. The CDR3 spells CASSLSRTVNQPQHF. The CDR3 nucleotides read TGTGCCAGCAGTCTCTCCAGGACAGTTAATCAGCCCCAGCATTTT.

The gene calls are TRBV19 and TRBJ2-1, with unresolved D. The germline CDR1 and CDR2 sequences are LNHDA and SQIVND (reference sequence). CDR3 length equals 11 residues. Trimming pared 4 bases from V and 5 bases from J, leaving 3 bases between. CDR3 nucleotides: TGTGCCAGTAGTACACACAATGAGCAGTTCTTC. Residues: CASSTHNEQFF.

This rearrangement joins TRBV5-1 to TRBJ1-1; no clear D gene. V gave up 0 bases and J gave up 1 base, with 7 bases separating them. Germline-derived CDR1 and CDR2 are SGHRS and YFSETQ. The CDR3 is 14 residues long. The CDR3 here is CASSLDRGNTEAFF. CDR3 DNA: TGCGCCAGCAGCTTGGATCGGGGGAACACTGAAGCTTTCTTT. Filled out from reference TRBV5-1 and TRBJ1-1, the complete variable domain reads KAGVTQTPRYLIKTRGQQVTLSCSPISGHRSVSWYQQTPGQGLQFLFEYFSETQRNKGNFPGRFSGRQFSNSRSEMNVSTLELGDSALYLCASSLDRGNTEAFFGQGTRLTVV.

This clone qualifies as medium-sized. The rearrangement joins TRBV30 to TRBJ1-2, with TRBD1 matching 10 bases. Germline CDR1 reads GTSNPN; CDR2 reads SVGIG (reference sequence). The V and J ends lost 3 bases and 9 bases, in that order; junction bases with no gene match: 13. The CDR3 is 15 amino acids. Here the CDR3 DNA reads TGTGCCTGGAGACGGGACAGGGGTGTTGAGTTTAGCTACACCTTC. This codes for CAWRRDRGVEFSYTF. The full variable domain, rest sourced from reference TRBV30 and TRBJ1-2, is SQTIHQWPATLVQPVGSPLSLECTVEGTSNPNLYWYRQAAGRGLQLLFYSVGIGQISSEVPQNLSASRPQDRQFILSSKKLLLSDSGFYLCAWRRDRGVEFSYTFGSGTRLTVV.

CDR3 in DNA: TGTGCCAGCAGTTCTCGGGAGACGGGCGACGAGCAGTACTTC. Translation: CASSSRETGDEQYF. The V gene is TRBV2, the J gene TRBJ2-7, with TRBD2 as a possible D gene (6 bases). Trimming took 5 bases from V and 5 from J, leaving 16 bases between them. The CDR3 consists of 14 residues. CDR1 SNHLY and CDR2 FYNNEI come from the germline V gene.

J is TRBJ2-7 and V is TRBV5-4, with D perhaps being TRBD1 or TRBD2 (6 bases each). The CDR3 runs to 14 residues. Deletions cut 3 bases from V and 3 bases from J, with 13 bases between. CDR1 is SGHNT and CDR2 is YYREEE in the germline V gene (reference sequence). CDR3 coding DNA: TGTGCCAGCAGCTACAGGGACTCCGACTACGAGCAGTACTTC. This codes for CASSYRDSDYEQYF.

This chain connects TRBV7-9 to TRBJ2-2; TRBD2 aligns across 12 bases. The CDR3 loop spans 16 amino acids. The trim removed 6 bases at V and 3 bases at J, leaving 5 bases unmatched. CDR1 is SEHNR and CDR2 is FQNEAQ in the germline V gene (reference sequence). The CDR3 region has the DNA TGTGCCAGCAGGTCCGGACTAGCGGGGTACACCGGGGAGCTGTTTTTT. Protein sequence: CASRSGLAGYTGELFF.

The chain recombines TRBV2 with TRBJ2-1; tentative D call: TRBD2 (5 bases). Trimming took 6 bases from V and 1 from J, leaving 10 bases between them. This CDR3 region has 14 residues. Germline lookup yields CDR1 SNHLY and CDR2 FYNNEI. CDR3 loop: CASRPVASYNEQFF. The CDR3 DNA follows: TGTGCCAGCAGACCAGTAGCGTCCTACAATGAGCAGTTCTTC.

Comments on this clone: Its ends do not fully match the called genes, so a read error is possible. V and J are TRBV7-7 and TRBJ2-3; no reliable D call. The V gene's germline CDR1 is SSHAT and CDR2 FNYEAQ (reference sequence). There are 15 residues in the CDR3. The CDR3 DNA sequence: TGTGCTAGCAGCTTAAATCACGGGAGCACAGATACGCAGTATTTT. Residues: CASSLNHGSTDTQYF.

V usage is TRBV6-6 and J usage is TRBJ2-2, with no clear D. V was shortened by 6 bases and J by 6 bases, with 17 bases between the two germline ends. Per germline, CDR1 MNHNY and CDR2 SVGAGI (reference sequence). CDR3 length equals 15 residues. The CDR3 spells CASRTQAGSAGELFF. CDR3 DNA: TGTGCCAGCAGAACCCAAGCAGGCTCGGCCGGGGAGCTGTTTTTT.

The sample holds one count of this clone. The chain joins TRBV27 to TRBJ2-3, with TRBD2 matching 7 bases. J gave up 3 bases and V 8 bases, and 8 bases lay outside the gene matches. The germline V gene encodes CDR1 MNHEY and CDR2 SMNVEV (reference sequence). The CDR3 runs to 14 residues. Here the CDR3 reads CASQGLGVTDTQYF. CDR3 DNA sequence: TGTGCCAGCCAAGGACTAGGCGTAACAGATACGCAGTATTTT.